The entry below gives a single TCR beta chain sequence along with its context. No cognate antigen has been identified for it. Base qualities were left out, and no much larger clone turns up one base away. This sample stems from a study of early stage breast cancer tumors (dated by TCRdb to about 2017). For the study in its entirety: Of the roughly 17 invasive breast tumors, twelve were found to be estrogen receptor-positive, progesterone receptor-positive and HER2-negative. The samples as a whole yielded approximately 3,000,000 detected templates, corresponding to roughly 1.1 million unique clonotypes. On average, each sample got 9 to 10-fold read coverage. Of the roughly 12 ER+/PR+/HER2- tumors, eight were classified as invasive ductal carcinomas and four as invasive lobular carcinomas.

Every sample was amplified as two independent genomic DNA replicates, using around 0.46 ug for blood and about 1.4 ug for tumor or normal breast. Following the manufacturer's instructions, the ImmunoSeq Intro kit was used to carry out TCRB sequencing on genomic DNA. Multiplex PCR ran around 32 cycles with proprietary primers and spike-in control sequences for absolute quantification. Single-end 150-bp reads were used to sequence an 87-bp fragment spanning the CDR3 plus the flanking V and J genes. Seven samples, with two replicates for each sample, were multiplexed per lane of an Illumina MiSeq using version 3.0 chemistry. The authors' analysis ran thus. Raw data were processed with the vendor's proprietary pipeline, and both replicates were merged into a single result per sample. Clonotypes were defined as productive rearrangements sharing the V-gene family, CDR3 amino acid sequence and J-gene segment. Clonality was calculated as 1 minus the normalized Shannon entropy (Pielou evenness) of TCRB abundances. To estimate T cell density, the total number of templates was divided by the input cell count, which was inferred from how much DNA went in. Recon, run with its default parameters, was used to estimate overall repertoire diversity and clonality. Clonotypes with over 0.1% abundance in tumor and at least 32-fold higher abundance in tumor than in normal breast were defined as tumor-enriched. TCRdb took over this immuneACCESS table, retaining in-frame rearrangements with V and J assigned. Such tables are incomplete; in checked studies, under half of the missing clones stem from an unresolved V gene, and the remainder is unexplained. The V and J calls and clone size come from that table; D and trimming were worked out from the DNA. In this sample the table shows 20,000 to 25,000 clones, about 76% of which occur a single time. The ten largest clones capture around 30% of the sample.

The study profiled bulk TCR beta-chain repertoires in matched peripheral blood, tumor and adjacent normal breast tissue taken from about 16 patients with early-stage breast cancer. Before surgery, whole blood (about 5-10 mL) was collected into EDTA tubes and processed within 2 hours. Peripheral blood mononuclear cells were isolated by Ficoll-Paque centrifugation in SepMate-50 tubes. For storage in liquid nitrogen, PBMCs were cryopreserved as aliquots of about 2 to 4.5 million cells in about 90% FBS with 10% DMSO. The Qiagen AllPrep DNA/RNA Mini kit was used to extract genomic DNA. The CDR3 has 16 amino acids, counting the end cysteine and phenylalanine. Kept here is only the CDR3 DNA, which spans 48 bases and is read in frame from base 1. The junction shows trimming of 0 bases on V and 0 bases on J, plus 12 bases between the germline ends. CDR1 and CDR2 are read off the germline V gene (reference sequence) as MNHNY and SVGAGI.

Study-wide conclusions, independent of this receptor: Analysis by tumor subtype was prevented by the small cohort size. Compared with adjacent normal breast tissue, tumors had about 2.5-fold higher T cell density and higher clonality. Greater similarity was observed between blood and normal breast repertoires than between blood and tumor repertoires, and tumor was distinguished from normal in about 90% of the 16 patients when each tissue was compared with blood. Enriched TCRB sequences shared across patients were mostly commonly generated sequences, unlikely to play an important role in the tumor microenvironment. Chain pairing and functional markers such as CD4, CD8 and FOXP3 were not captured by bulk genomic DNA sequencing of unsorted cells.

Recombination joined TRBV6-6 with TRBJ2-7; the D region possibly corresponds to TRBD2 (6 bases align). Sequencing was performed on blood. The sequence was obtained from a person aged 55 to 69 with breast cancer. The bases read TGTGCCAGCAGTTACTCGGCCGGGAGAGGCTCCTACGAGCAGTACTTC. Translated, this gives CASSYSAGRGSYEQYF.